Here is one T cell receptor (beta chain) with its context. Its antigen remains unknown. The data originate from a study of cytomegalovirus exposure and HLA in healthy donors. Whole-study context: Among about 179 million T cells, an earlier analysis found roughly 110 million unique TCR beta sequences.

Study-level results: When the data were analyzed later, several of the most significant clusters appeared to be linked to common viral pathogens. In a later analysis, the majority of CMV-associated beta chains seemingly showed HLA restriction. A list of 164 TCR beta chains associated with cytomegalovirus was given.

PCR used 60 Vbeta primers and 13 Jbeta primers. Clones were sequenced by immunoSEQ multiplex PCR, and TCRdb holds only the in-frame ones, with some missing. Of about 260,000 clones in the sample, around 65% were seen once. Germline V lookup: CDR1 SNHLY, CDR2 FYNNEI. This CDR3 is 16 amino acids long. Trimming cost V 6 bases and J 4 bases; bases outside gene matches: 13. The specimen sequenced was PBMCs. This clonotype was sampled from a female donor in good health and CMV-seronegative. The chain has TRBV2 and TRBJ2-5, with 8 positions matching TRBD2. As DNA, the CDR3 is TGTGCCAGCAGGAAAGGAAGGACTAGCCCCACAGAGACCCAGTACTTC. Amino acids: CASRKGRTSPTETQYF.